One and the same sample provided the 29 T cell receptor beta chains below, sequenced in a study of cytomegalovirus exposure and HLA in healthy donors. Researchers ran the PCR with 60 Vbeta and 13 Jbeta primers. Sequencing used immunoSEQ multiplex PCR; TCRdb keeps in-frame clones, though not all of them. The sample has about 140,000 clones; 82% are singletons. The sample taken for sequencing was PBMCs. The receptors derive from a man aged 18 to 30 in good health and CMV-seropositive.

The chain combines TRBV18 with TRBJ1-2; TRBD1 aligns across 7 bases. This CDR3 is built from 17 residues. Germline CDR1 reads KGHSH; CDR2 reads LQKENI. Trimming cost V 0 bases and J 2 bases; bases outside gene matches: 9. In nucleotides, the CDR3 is TGTGCCAGCTCACCACCGGATGGGACAGCATCAAACTATGGCTACACCTTC. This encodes CASSPPDGTASNYGYTF.

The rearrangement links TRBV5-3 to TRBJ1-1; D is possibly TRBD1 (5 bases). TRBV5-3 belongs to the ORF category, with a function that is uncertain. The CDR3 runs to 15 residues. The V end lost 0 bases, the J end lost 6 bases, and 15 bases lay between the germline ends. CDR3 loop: CARSLVLRQGPEAFF. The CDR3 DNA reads TGTGCCAGAAGCTTGGTCCTTCGGCAGGGCCCTGAAGCTTTCTTT.

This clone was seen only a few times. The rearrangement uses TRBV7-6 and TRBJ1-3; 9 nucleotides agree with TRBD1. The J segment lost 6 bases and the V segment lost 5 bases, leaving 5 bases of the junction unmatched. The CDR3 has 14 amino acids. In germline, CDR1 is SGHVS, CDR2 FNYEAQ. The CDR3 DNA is TGTGCCAGCAGCCCAGGACAGGGGCCAAACACCATATATTTT. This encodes CASSPGQGPNTIYF.

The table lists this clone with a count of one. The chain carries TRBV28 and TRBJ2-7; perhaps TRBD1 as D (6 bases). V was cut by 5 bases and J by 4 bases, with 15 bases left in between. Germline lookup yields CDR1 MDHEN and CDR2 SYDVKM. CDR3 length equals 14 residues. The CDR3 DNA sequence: TGTGCCAGCAGTCCCCCGGGACACGTATACGAGCAGTACTTC. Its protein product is CASSPPGHVYEQYF.

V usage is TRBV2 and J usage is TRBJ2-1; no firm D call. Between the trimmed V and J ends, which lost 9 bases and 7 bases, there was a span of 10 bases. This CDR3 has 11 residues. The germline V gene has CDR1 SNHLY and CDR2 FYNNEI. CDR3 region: CASQFPNEQFF. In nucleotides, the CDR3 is TGTGCCAGTCAGTTCCCGAATGAGCAGTTCTTC.

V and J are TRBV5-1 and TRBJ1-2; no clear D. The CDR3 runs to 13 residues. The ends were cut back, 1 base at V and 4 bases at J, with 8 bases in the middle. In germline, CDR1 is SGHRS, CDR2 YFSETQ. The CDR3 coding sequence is TGCGCCAGCAGCTTGAGGGCGGGCTATGGCTACACCTTC. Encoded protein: CASSLRAGYGYTF.

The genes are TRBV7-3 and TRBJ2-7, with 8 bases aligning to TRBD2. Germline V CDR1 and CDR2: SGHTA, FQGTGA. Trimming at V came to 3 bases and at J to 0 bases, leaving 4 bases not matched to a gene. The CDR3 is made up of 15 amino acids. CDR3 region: CASSLAAGASYEQYF. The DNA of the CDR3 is TGTGCCAGCAGCTTGGCAGCGGGGGCCTCCTACGAGCAGTACTTC.

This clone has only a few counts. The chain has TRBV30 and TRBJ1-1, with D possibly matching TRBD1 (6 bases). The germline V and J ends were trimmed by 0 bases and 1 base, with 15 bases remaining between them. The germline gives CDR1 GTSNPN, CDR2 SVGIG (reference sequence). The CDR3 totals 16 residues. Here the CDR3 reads CAWSVAGGGTNTEAFF. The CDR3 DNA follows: TGTGCCTGGAGTGTGGCGGGGGGCGGAACGAACACTGAAGCTTTCTTT.

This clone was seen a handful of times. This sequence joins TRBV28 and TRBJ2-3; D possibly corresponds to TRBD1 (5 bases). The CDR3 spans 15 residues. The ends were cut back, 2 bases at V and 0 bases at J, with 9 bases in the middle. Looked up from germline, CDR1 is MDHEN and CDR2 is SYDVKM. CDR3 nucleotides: TGTGCCAGCAGTTTACAGGGATTTAGCACAGATACGCAGTATTTT. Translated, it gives CASSLQGFSTDTQYF. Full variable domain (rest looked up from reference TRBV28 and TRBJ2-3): DVKVTQSSRYLVKRTGEKVFLECVQDMDHENMFWYRQDPGLGLRLIYFSYDVKMKEKGDIPEGYSVSREKKERFSLILESASTNQTSMYLCASSLQGFSTDTQYFGPGTRLTVL.

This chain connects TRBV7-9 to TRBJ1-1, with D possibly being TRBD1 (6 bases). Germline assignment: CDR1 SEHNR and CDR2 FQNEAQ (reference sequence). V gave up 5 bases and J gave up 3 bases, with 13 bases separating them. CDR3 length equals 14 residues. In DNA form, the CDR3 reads TGTGCCAGCAGCATCATGGGGGCGGACACTGAAGCTTTCTTT. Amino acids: CASSIMGADTEAFF.

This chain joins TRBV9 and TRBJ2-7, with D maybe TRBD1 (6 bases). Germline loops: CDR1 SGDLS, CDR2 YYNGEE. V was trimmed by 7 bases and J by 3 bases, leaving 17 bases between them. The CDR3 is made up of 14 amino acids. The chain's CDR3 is CASSPRGRDYEQYF. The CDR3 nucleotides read TGTGCCAGCTCCCCTAGGGGGAGAGACTACGAGCAGTACTTC.

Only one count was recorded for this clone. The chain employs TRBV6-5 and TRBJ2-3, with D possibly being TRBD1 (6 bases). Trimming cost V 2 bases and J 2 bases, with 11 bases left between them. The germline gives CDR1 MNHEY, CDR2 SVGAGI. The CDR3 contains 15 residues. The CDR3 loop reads CASSYTGTPTDTQYF. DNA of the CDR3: TGTGCCAGCAGTTACACCGGGACACCCACAGATACGCAGTATTTT.

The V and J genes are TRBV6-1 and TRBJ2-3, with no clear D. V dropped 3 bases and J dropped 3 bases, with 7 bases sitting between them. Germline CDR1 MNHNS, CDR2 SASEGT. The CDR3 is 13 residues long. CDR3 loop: CASSERATDTQYF. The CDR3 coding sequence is TGTGCCAGCAGTGAGCGAGCGACAGATACGCAGTATTTT.

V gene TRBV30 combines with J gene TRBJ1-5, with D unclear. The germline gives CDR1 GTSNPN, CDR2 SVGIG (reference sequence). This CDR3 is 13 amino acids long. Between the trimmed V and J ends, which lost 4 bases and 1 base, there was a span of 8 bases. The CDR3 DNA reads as TGTGCCTGGAATGCGGGGAGCAATCAGCCCCAGCATTTT. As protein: CAWNAGSNQPQHF.

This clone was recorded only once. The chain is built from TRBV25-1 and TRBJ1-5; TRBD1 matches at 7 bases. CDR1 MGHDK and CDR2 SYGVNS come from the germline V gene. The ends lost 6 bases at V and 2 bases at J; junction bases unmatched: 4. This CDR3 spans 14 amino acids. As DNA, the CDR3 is TGTGCCAGCAGAGCTACAGGGGGCAATCAGCCCCAGCATTTT. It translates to CASRATGGNQPQHF.

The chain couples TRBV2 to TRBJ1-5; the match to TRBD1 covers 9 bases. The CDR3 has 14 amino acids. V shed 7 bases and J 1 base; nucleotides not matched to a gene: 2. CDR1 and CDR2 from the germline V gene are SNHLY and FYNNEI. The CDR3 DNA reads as TGTGCCAGCAATGGACAGGGGAGCAATCAGCCCCAGCATTTT. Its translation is CASNGQGSNQPQHF.

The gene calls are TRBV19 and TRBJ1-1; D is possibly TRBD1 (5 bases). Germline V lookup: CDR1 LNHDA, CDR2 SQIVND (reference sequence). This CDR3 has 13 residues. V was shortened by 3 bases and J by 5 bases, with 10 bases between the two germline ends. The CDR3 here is CASSIGGETEAFF. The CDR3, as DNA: TGTGCCAGTAGTATCGGGGGGGAAACTGAAGCTTTCTTT. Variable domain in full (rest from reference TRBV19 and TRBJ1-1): DGGITQSPKYLFRKEGQNVTLSCEQNLNHDAMYWYRQDPGQGLRLIYYSQIVNDFQKGDIAEGYSVSREKKESFPLTVTSAQKNPTAFYLCASSIGGETEAFFGQGTRLTVV.

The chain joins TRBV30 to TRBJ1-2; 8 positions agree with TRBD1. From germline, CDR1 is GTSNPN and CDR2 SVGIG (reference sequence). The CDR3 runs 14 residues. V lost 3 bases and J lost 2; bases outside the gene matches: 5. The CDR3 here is CAWRGTGVNYGYTF. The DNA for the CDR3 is TGTGCCTGGAGGGGGACAGGAGTAAACTATGGCTACACCTTC.

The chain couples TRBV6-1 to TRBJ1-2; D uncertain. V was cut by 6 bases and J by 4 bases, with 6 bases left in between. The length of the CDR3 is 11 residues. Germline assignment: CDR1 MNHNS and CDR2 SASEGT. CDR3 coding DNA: TGTGCCAGCAGGCGTCCCTATGGCTACACCTTC. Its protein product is CASRRPYGYTF.

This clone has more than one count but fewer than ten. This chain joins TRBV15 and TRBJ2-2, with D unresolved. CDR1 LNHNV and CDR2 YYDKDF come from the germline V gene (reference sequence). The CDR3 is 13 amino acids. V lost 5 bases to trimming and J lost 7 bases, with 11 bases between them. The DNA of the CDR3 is TGTGCCACCAGCCCAGACTGGATCGGGGAGCTGTTTTTT. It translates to CATSPDWIGELFF.

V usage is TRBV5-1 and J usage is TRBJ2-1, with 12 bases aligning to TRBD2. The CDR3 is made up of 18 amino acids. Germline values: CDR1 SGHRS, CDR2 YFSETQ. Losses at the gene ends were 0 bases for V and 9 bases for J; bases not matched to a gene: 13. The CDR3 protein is CASSLVLAGGPSLGEQFF. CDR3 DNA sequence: TGCGCCAGCAGCTTGGTCCTAGCGGGAGGGCCGAGTCTAGGTGAGCAGTTCTTC.

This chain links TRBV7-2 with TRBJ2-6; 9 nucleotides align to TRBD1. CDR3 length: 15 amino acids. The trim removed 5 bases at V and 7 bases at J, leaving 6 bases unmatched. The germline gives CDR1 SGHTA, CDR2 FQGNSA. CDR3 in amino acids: CASSPDRGGANVLTF. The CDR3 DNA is TGTGCCAGCAGCCCGGACAGGGGAGGAGCCAACGTCCTGACTTTC.

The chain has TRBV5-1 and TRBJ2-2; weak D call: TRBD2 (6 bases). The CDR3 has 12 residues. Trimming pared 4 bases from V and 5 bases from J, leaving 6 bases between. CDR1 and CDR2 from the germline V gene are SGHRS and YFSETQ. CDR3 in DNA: TGCGCCAGCAGCCGGGGGACCGGGGAGCTGTTTTTT. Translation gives CASSRGTGELFF.

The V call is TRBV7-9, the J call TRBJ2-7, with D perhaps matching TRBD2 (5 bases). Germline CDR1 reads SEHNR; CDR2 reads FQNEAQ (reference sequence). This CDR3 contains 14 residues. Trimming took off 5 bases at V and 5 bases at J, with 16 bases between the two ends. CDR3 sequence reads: CASSDPVGVHEQYF. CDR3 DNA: TGTGCCAGCAGCGATCCCGTGGGAGTTCACGAGCAGTACTTC.

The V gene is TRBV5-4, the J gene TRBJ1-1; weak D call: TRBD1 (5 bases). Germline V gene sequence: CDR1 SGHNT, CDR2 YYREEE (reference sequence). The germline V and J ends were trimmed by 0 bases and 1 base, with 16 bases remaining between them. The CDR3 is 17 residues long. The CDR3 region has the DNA TGTGCCAGCAGCTTGGACCCCGGGGGACGGTCGAACACTGAAGCTTTCTTT. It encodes CASSLDPGGRSNTEAFF.

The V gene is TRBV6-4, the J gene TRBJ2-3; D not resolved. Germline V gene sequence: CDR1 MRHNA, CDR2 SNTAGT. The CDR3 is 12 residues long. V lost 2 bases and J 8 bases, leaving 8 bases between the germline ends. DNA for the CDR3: TGTGCCAGCAGTGACCGGTCTGGTACGCAGTATTTT. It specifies CASSDRSGTQYF.

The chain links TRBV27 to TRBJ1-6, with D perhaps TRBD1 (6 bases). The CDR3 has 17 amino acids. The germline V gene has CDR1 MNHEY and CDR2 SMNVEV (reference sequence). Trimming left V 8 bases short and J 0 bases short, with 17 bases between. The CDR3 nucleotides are TGTGCCAGCTCCCAAGGACAGACGACCTCCTATAATTCACCCCTCCACTTT. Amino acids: CASSQGQTTSYNSPLHF.

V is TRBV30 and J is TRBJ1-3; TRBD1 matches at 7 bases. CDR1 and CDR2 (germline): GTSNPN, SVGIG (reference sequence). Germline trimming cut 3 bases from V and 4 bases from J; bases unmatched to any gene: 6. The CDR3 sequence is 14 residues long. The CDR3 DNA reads TGTGCCTGGAGATTACAGGGGTCCGGAAACACCATATATTTT. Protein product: CAWRLQGSGNTIYF.

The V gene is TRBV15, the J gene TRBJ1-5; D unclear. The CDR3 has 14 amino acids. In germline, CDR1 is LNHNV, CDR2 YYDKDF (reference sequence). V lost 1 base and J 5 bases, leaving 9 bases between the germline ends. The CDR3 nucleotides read TGTGCCACCAGCAGAGGGACTTCATATCAGCCCCAGCATTTT. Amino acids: CATSRGTSYQPQHF.